This T cell receptor beta chain was observed in a study of cytomegalovirus exposure and HLA in healthy donors. Study-wide results and caveats: Generally TCR sequences proved uncommon, though certain public TCRs appeared in numerous donors. Among TCR beta chains, those listed as cytomegalovirus-associated numbered about 160. A reported reduction in N-insertions relative to the roughly 640-donor mean was seen in an Asian-associated ancestry cluster in a later analysis.

There are 14 residues in the CDR3. Deletions cut 3 bases from V and 3 bases from J, with 9 bases between. Germline V gene lookup returns CDR1 SGHRS and CDR2 YFSETQ. Researchers ran the PCR with 60 Vbeta and 13 Jbeta primers. This table comes from immunoSEQ multiplex PCR, and its TCRdb copy is limited to in-frame clones, with some not included. Of roughly 98,000 clones listed, 60% to 80% are singletons. On this clone itself: Its antigen is undetermined.

The chain is built from TRBV5-1 and TRBJ2-2, with D possibly being TRBD2 (5 bases). Sequenced sample: PBMCs. The TCR was taken from a man in his forties or fifties in good health and CMV-seronegative. The CDR3: CASSSEGYTGELFF. CDR3 DNA sequence: TGCGCCAGCAGCTCTGAGGGTTACACCGGGGAGCTGTTTTTT.